The entry below gives a single T cell receptor (beta chain) sequence along with its context. The CDR3 is 16 amino acids. Germline assignment: CDR1 LNHDA and CDR2 SQIVND (reference sequence). J lost 6 bases, V lost 9 bases, and 20 bases had no gene match. The immunoSEQ assay was v3. Measured with immunoSEQ multiplex PCR; TCRdb has only the in-frame clones, and not every one. The table shows 18,000 or so clones, with 83% occurring only once. This specimen belongs to a study of TIL therapy for anti-PD-1-resistant metastatic lung cancer. The time point was: pre-treatment sample, taken before nivolumab and TIL therapy.

The chain is built from TRBV19 and TRBJ2-7, with 7 nucleotides matching TRBD1. The clonotype comes from a person aged 25 to 85 with non-small cell lung cancer. This material consisted of blood, taken at baseline. DNA of the CDR3: TGTGCCAGAAACAGCGACAGGGATGGGGTTGGCTGCGAGCAGTACTTC. Protein: CARNSDRDGVGCEQYF.